The TCR beta chain described here comes from a study of blood T cells in healthy people across ages. General study results and limits: Researchers deemed the diversity estimates from one million T cells underestimates.

Points on this clonotype: Its antigen is not known. The junction departs from the called germline gene at one end, perhaps through a read error.

Germline loops: CDR1 MNHEY, CDR2 SVGAGI. The CDR3 contains 14 residues. The use of a sample-barcoded 5' primer and a J-beta primer mix characterized a second PCR of about 6 to 11 cycles. TCRdb called the 5' RACE reads again in MiXCR, with one record for every CDR3 protein. The table has around 1,900,000 distinct CDR3 sequences, about 39% seen once. The rearrangement joins TRBV6-5 to TRBJ2-7; D gene unclear. This receptor was taken from a human donor in good health. Sequencing input: blood. The DNA of the CDR3 is TGTGCCAGCAGTCGGATACAGAACTCCCACGAGCAGTACTTC. Protein product: CASSRIQNSHEQYF.